The 8 T cell receptor beta chains given below trace back to one sample, sequenced in a study of cytomegalovirus exposure and HLA in healthy donors (dated by TCRdb to between 2016 and 2019). Libraries were prepared through the immunoSEQ multiplex PCR assay. The multiplex PCR relied on a mix of 60 forward primers for TCR Vbeta segments and 13 reverse primers for TCR Jbeta segments. TCRdb holds this immuneACCESS table with in-frame rearrangements only. Some clones are missing; in checked studies, unresolved V genes explain under half, and the rest has no known cause. For this sample there are 150,000 to 200,000 clones; 84% appear just once. Less than 2% of the sample rests with the top ten. Material for sequencing was PBMCs. The receptors shown here come from a young man in good health and CMV-seronegative.

In DNA form, the CDR3 reads TGTGCCAGCAGTTCGCCGACTAGCGGGAGGTCTTACGAGCAGTACTTC. Its protein product is CASSSPTSGRSYEQYF. The chain recombines TRBV28 with TRBJ2-5; TRBD2 aligns across 13 bases. The J call may be wrong; the DNA end is better matched by TRBJ2-7. The CDR3 extends over 16 amino acids. Germline V gene data show CDR1 as MDHEN and CDR2 as SYDVKM.

The chain combines TRBV7-2 with TRBJ1-2; TRBD1 aligns across 7 bases. V lost 4 bases to trimming and J lost 5 bases; unmatched junction nucleotides: 7. Germline assignment: CDR1 SGHTA and CDR2 FQGNSA. The CDR3 has 14 amino acids. Written as DNA, the CDR3 is TGTGCCAGCAGCTCGCGGGACAGAGCTTATGGCTACACCTTC. It specifies CASSSRDRAYGYTF.

The J gene is TRBJ2-3, the V gene TRBV18; 13 bases are shared with TRBD2. This CDR3 is built from 18 residues. The J segment lost 2 bases and the V segment lost 4 bases, leaving 9 bases of the junction unmatched. The germline CDR1 and CDR2 sequences are KGHSH and LQKENI. Here the CDR3 reads CASSLRLAGGPNTDTQYF. The CDR3 DNA reads TGTGCCAGCTCACTCAGACTAGCGGGGGGTCCGAACACAGATACGCAGTATTTT.

The chain joins TRBV29-1 to TRBJ2-7; weak D call: TRBD1 (6 bases). The CDR3 is made up of 13 amino acids. V dropped 3 bases and J dropped 2 bases, with 11 bases sitting between them. Looked up from germline, CDR1 is SQVTM and CDR2 is ANQGSEA. CDR3 coding DNA: TGCAGCGTTGAGTCAGGGGTAGCCTACGAGCAGTACTTC. It translates to CSVESGVAYEQYF.

The rearrangement joins TRBV6-4 to TRBJ2-1, with D maybe TRBD2 (6 bases). Germline lookup yields CDR1 MRHNA and CDR2 SNTAGT. V gave up 6 bases and J gave up 0 bases, with 12 bases separating them. The length of the CDR3 is 15 residues. CDR3: CASSREISSYNEQFF. The CDR3, as DNA: TGTGCCAGCAGCCGGGAGATCAGCTCCTACAATGAGCAGTTCTTC.

This chain connects TRBV5-4 to TRBJ1-4; tentative D call: TRBD1 (6 bases). The germline V and J ends were trimmed by 5 bases and 7 bases, with 15 bases remaining between them. Germline CDR1 is SGHNT and CDR2 is YYREEE (reference sequence). The CDR3 covers 14 residues. The CDR3 loop reads CASSHRQEGEKLFF. As DNA, the CDR3 is TGTGCCAGCAGTCATCGACAGGAAGGTGAAAAACTGTTTTTT.

V is TRBV5-1 and J is TRBJ2-1; TRBD1 agrees at 10 bases. The germline gives CDR1 SGHRS, CDR2 YFSETQ. This CDR3 comprises 15 residues. V shed 5 bases and J 8 bases; nucleotides not matched to a gene: 10. CDR3 in amino acids: CASRHPGTGADEQFF. As DNA, the CDR3 is TGCGCCAGCAGGCACCCCGGGACAGGGGCGGATGAGCAGTTCTTC.

The chain couples TRBV4-3 to TRBJ2-3, with 14 bases identical to TRBD2. V lost 4 bases, J lost 3 bases, and 3 bases stayed unmatched. The CDR3 contains 16 residues. Germline CDR1 is LGHNA and CDR2 is YSLEER. CDR3 DNA sequence: TGCGCCAGCAGCCTTGGGACTAGCGGGAGTACAGATACGCAGTATTTT. Its translation: CASSLGTSGSTDTQYF.